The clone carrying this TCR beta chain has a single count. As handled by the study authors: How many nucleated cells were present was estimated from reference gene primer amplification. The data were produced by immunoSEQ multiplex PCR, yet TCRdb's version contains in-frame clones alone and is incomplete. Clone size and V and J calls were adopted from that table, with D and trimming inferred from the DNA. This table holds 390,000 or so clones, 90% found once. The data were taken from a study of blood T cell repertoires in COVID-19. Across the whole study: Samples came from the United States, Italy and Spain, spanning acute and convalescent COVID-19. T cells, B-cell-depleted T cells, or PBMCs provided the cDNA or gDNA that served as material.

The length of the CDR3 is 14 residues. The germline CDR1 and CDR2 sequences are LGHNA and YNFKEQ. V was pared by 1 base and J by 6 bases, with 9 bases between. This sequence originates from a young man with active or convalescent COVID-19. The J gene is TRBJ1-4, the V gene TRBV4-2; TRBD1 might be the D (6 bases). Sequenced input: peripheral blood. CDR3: CASSQAGDDEKLFF. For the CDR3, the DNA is TGTGCCAGCAGCCAAGCAGGGGACGATGAAAAACTGTTTTTT.